This paragraph reports one TCR beta chain. The antigen remains undetermined. This sample is part of a study of cytomegalovirus exposure and HLA in healthy donors. These donors, healthy bone marrow donors, were studied. The CDR3 spans 12 residues. Per the germline V gene, CDR1 is WSHSY and CDR2 is SAAADI. Trimming shortened V by 4 bases and J by 5 bases, and 8 bases separated the two germline ends. Primers included in the PCR were 60 Vbeta and 13 Jbeta primers. Profiled with immunoSEQ multiplex PCR; TCRdb holds only in-frame clones, not every one. The sample lists over 150,000 clones; around 79% were seen once. Points from the study as a whole: There were some V segments, including TRBV6-2 and TRBV6-3, excluded as indistinguishable. V- and J-gene trimming in TCR beta was tied to a missense DCLRE1C variant by an analysis performed later.

This receptor was identified in a man aged 35 to 55 in good health and CMV-seronegative. The sample comprised PBMCs. The V and J genes are TRBV10-2 and TRBJ2-5, with TRBD2 as a possible D gene (5 bases). In nucleotides, the CDR3 is TGCGCCAGCAGTGGGGGAGCGGAGACCCAGTACTTC. It codes for CASSGGAETQYF.